This entry describes one T cell receptor beta chain. This clone was observed a single time. It lacks a known antigen. No qualities accompany the bases; no much larger clone lies one base away. This record belongs to a study of blood T cell repertoires in COVID-19 (dated by TCRdb to about 2020). In terms of the full investigation: Collaborator samples came from the United States, Italy and Spain and covered acute and convalescent phases of COVID-19. The dataset comprised deeply sampled blood TCRbeta repertoires from subjects exposed to, actively infected with, or recovered from COVID-19. The prospective study material was composed of cDNA or gDNA derived from T cells, B-cell-depleted T cells, or PBMCs. Sample metadata almost always included a de-identified subject ID, COVID-19 status, age in years and sex. Where available, HLA class I and class II types were taken from metadata supplied by the sample provider and were not determined by assay-based typing. The repertoires were made available in a free public database intended to serve as a resource for research on the immune response to SARS-CoV-2. Samples came from the ongoing ImmuneRACE study (first 160 participants) plus 1,254 subjects from 6 global collaborators. What the research found in general, with its limitations: The quantity of clinical and demographic metadata differed by source and by participant and was supplied without curation.

CDR1 and CDR2 were assigned from the germline V gene (reference sequence) as LNHDA and SQIVND. There are 15 amino acids in the CDR3, from cysteine to phenylalanine inclusive. The entry retains the CDR3 DNA only, 45 bases that are in frame from base 1. V gives up 1 base and J gives up 8 bases, and the segment between their germline ends measures 15 bases. Samples from volunteer blood donors who had recovered from COVID-19 were contributed by a second Seattle source. Collaborating institutions collected whole blood in K2EDTA tubes following their own protocols. Collaborator samples were shipped for TCRbeta analysis as frozen whole blood, isolated PBMCs, or DNA extracted from either sample type. TCRbeta CDR3 regions were amplified from genomic DNA by means of the immunoSEQ Assay, a bias-controlled multiplex PCR. Per the original workflow: Within the assay, amplification of reference gene primers was used to estimate how many nucleated cells each sample contained. To quantify the absolute abundance of each unique TCRbeta CDR3 rearrangement, sequence reads were collapsed and filtered. For each sample, productive Simpson clonality was calculated as the square root of Simpson's diversity index across productive rearrangements. TCRdb mirrors the immuneACCESS table, restricted to in-frame sequences. Some clones are absent from its copies; in checked studies, under half trace to an unresolved V gene, and the reason for the others is unknown. V and J calls and clone size come straight from that table; D and trimming were deduced from the DNA. This sample is represented by under 250,000 clones; around 86% of them were singletons. The biggest ten clones account for around 6% of the sample.

The sequenced material came from peripheral blood. This sequence originates from a man aged 60 to 75 who had recovered from COVID-19. The sequence links TRBV19 to TRBJ2-1; the D gene is possibly TRBD2, with 7 bases matching. The sequenced DNA: TGTGCCAGTAGTATAGTGGGGGGGCTGGTCGATGAGCAGTTCTTC. Protein translation: CASSIVGGLVDEQFF.